The rows below give T cell receptor beta chains drawn from one sample of a study of blood T cell repertoires in COVID-19. Some clones are missing from TCRdb's copy, which holds only in-frame ones; the method was immunoSEQ multiplex PCR. Of 250,000 or so clones listed, around 89% are singletons. The sample comprised PBMCs or T cells enriched from blood (not recorded which). The source of these receptors is a man aged 45-65 years who had been exposed to COVID-19. Both conserved end residues are trimmed from each CDR3. The order of the fields is clone size, CDR3 length, V gene, J gene, CDR3 protein. Expanded clones get a size class; other rows say once, few or many, or leave the size out.

NA	11	TRBV15	TRBJ2-1	ATSRVQGNEQF
NA	13	TRBV9	TRBJ2-1	ASSQTGVSYNEQF
NA	11	TRBV29-1	TRBJ2-3	SSQGGDLDTQY
NA	14	TRBV4-1	TRBJ2-1	ASSQGGTGVYNEQF
NA	15	TRBV5-1	TRBJ1-6	ASSLSGSSSYNSPLH
NA	12	TRBV20-1	TRBJ2-1	SASPSGSLNEQF
NA	12	TRBV13	TRBJ1-2	ASSLRDTLYGYT
NA	12	TRBV5-1	TRBJ2-7	ASTLDRGIYEQY
NA	10	TRBV7-9	TRBJ1-4	ASTPLNEKLF
once	11	TRBV12-3/TRBV12-4	TRBJ1-4	ASRRGQGEKLF
NA	11	TRBV7-2	TRBJ1-1	ASSLRANTEAF